One and the same sample provided the 13 T cell receptor beta chains below, sequenced in a study of blood T cell repertoires in COVID-19. Assay: immunoSEQ multiplex PCR; the TCRdb copy retains only in-frame clones and omits some. The sample shows some 200,000 clones, around 90% of them seen only once. Material: PBMCs or T cells enriched from blood (not recorded which). These receptors came from a man aged 30 to 39 in a cohort exposed to, infected with or recovered from COVID-19 (not recorded which).

The chain uses TRBV5-4 and TRBJ2-3, with TRBD2 identical over 11 bases. Germline-derived CDR1 and CDR2 are SGHNT and YYREEE (reference sequence). The CDR3 sequence is 17 residues long. J lost 4 bases, V lost 3 bases, and 10 bases had no gene match. CDR3 nucleotide sequence: TGTGCCAGCAGCTCGCCGGGACTAGCGGTCTCACCAGATACGCAGTATTTT. Translated, it gives CASSSPGLAVSPDTQYF. The variable domain in full, completed from reference TRBV5-4 and TRBJ2-3, reads ETGVTQSPTHLIKTRGQQVTLRCSSQSGHNTVSWYQQALGQGPQFIFQYYREEENGRGNFPPRFSGLQFPNYSSELNVNALELDDSALYLCASSSPGLAVSPDTQYFGPGTRLTVL.

The CDR3 protein is CASSVVALAGETGELFF. The CDR3 coding sequence is TGTGCCAGCAGCGTAGTTGCTCTAGCGGGAGAAACCGGGGAGCTGTTTTTT. This sequence joins TRBV9 and TRBJ2-2; 10 bases are a match to TRBD2. The CDR3 spans 17 residues. After removal of 0 bases from V and 5 bases from J, the junction contained 7 bases not matched to a gene. Germline V gene data show CDR1 as SGDLS and CDR2 as YYNGEE.

This rearrangement joins TRBV5-6 to TRBJ1-5; D unclear. The germline CDR1 and CDR2 sequences are SGHDT and YYEEEE. V dropped 2 bases and J dropped 7 bases, with 10 bases sitting between them. The CDR3 runs to 13 residues. CDR3 coding DNA: TGTGCCAGCAGCTTTAGTCCATCCCAGCCCCAGCATTTT. Translation gives CASSFSPSQPQHF.

This clone was seen once. The chain uses TRBV5-1 and TRBJ1-2; 11 nucleotides align to TRBD1. V dropped 5 bases and J dropped 6; count of bases not matched to a gene: 6. Germline CDR1 and CDR2: SGHRS and YFSETQ. The CDR3 is made up of 14 amino acids. The CDR3 DNA reads TGCGCCAGCAGACCAGGGACAGGGGGTAATGGCTACACCTTC. The encoded protein is CASRPGTGGNGYTF.

In its sample, this clone was seen once. This chain connects TRBV18 to TRBJ1-1; 9 nucleotides match TRBD1. Germline loops: CDR1 KGHSH, CDR2 LQKENI. The CDR3 is 14 amino acids. V shed 5 bases and J 3 bases; nucleotides not matched to a gene: 4. CDR3 region: CASSTTGGDTEAFF. CDR3 in DNA: TGTGCCAGCTCAACGACAGGGGGTGACACTGAAGCTTTCTTT.

A note on this clone: Additional DNA sequences in this sample encode the identical CDR3. The V call is TRBV27, the J call TRBJ2-7; 8 bases fit TRBD1. CDR1 and CDR2 from the germline V gene are MNHEY and SMNVEV (reference sequence). The CDR3 totals 15 residues. Germline trimming cut 5 bases from V and 4 bases from J; bases unmatched to any gene: 10. CDR3 sequence (DNA): TGTGCCAGCAGTCCAAGACAGGGGCTGGCGTACGAGCAGTACTTC. Its protein is CASSPRQGLAYEQYF.

The V gene is TRBV28, the J gene TRBJ2-7, with D tentatively TRBD1 (5 bases). Looked up from germline, CDR1 is MDHEN and CDR2 is SYDVKM. Trimming left V 5 bases short and J 6 bases short, with 11 bases between. CDR3 length: 12 residues. In nucleotides, the CDR3 is TGTGCCAGCAGTCAACAGGTCTCCGAGCAGTACTTC. It specifies CASSQQVSEQYF.

This clone turned up a few times. The chain employs TRBV4-2 and TRBJ1-2, with D maybe TRBD1 (5 bases). Per germline, CDR1 LGHNA and CDR2 YNFKEQ. This CDR3 region has 11 residues. The V end lost 1 base, the J end lost 13 bases, and 10 bases lay between the germline ends. CDR3 loop: CASSQGGRTTF. CDR3 DNA sequence: TGTGCCAGCAGCCAAGGGGGCCGCACCACCTTC.

The V call is TRBV28, the J call TRBJ2-1; D is unclear. Germline lookup yields CDR1 MDHEN and CDR2 SYDVKM. The ends were cut back, 6 bases at V and 11 bases at J, with 14 bases in the middle. The CDR3 runs 12 residues. CDR3 loop: CASSPRWRKQFF. The DNA for the CDR3 is TGTGCCAGCAGCCCTAGATGGAGAAAGCAGTTCTTC. Based on the CDR3 plus reference TRBV28 and TRBJ2-1, the full variable domain is DVKVTQSSRYLVKRTGEKVFLECVQDMDHENMFWYRQDPGLGLRLIYFSYDVKMKEKGDIPEGYSVSREKKERFSLILESASTNQTSMYLCASSPRWRKQFFGPGTRLTVL.

V usage is TRBV19 and J usage is TRBJ1-1; maybe TRBD1 (6 bases). CDR1 and CDR2 from the germline V gene are LNHDA and SQIVND (reference sequence). Trimming pared 3 bases from V and 5 bases from J, leaving 16 bases between. This CDR3 contains 15 residues. The CDR3 DNA follows: TGTGCCAGTAGTATTCAGGGGCGGGTAGATACTGAAGCTTTCTTT. This sequence encodes CASSIQGRVDTEAFF.

The chain employs TRBV3-1 (or the pseudogene TRBV3-2) and TRBJ2-7; D may be TRBD1 (5 bases). CDR1 LGHDT and CDR2 YNNKEL come from the germline V gene (reference sequence). The CDR3 loop spans 16 amino acids. Trimming pared 0 bases from V and 2 bases from J, leaving 14 bases between. CDR3 nucleotides: TGTGCCAGCAGCCAAGATCACAGGTCTTCACCCTACGAGCAGTACTTC. Translated, it gives CASSQDHRSSPYEQYF.

The chain is built from TRBV18 and TRBJ1-5; 10 nucleotides agree with TRBD1. The germline V gene encodes CDR1 KGHSH and CDR2 LQKENI. The CDR3 covers 16 residues. The trim removed 6 bases at V and 7 bases at J, leaving 12 bases unmatched. The CDR3 coding sequence is TGTGCCAGCTCCCCCGGGACAGGGGTTGGTTTCCAGCCCCAGCATTTT. It translates to CASSPGTGVGFQPQHF. The whole variable domain, filled in from reference TRBV18 and TRBJ1-5, reads NAGVMQNPRHLVRRRGQEARLRCSPMKGHSHVYWYRQLPEEGLKFMVYLQKENIIDESGMPKERFSAEFPKEGPSILRIQQVVRGDSAAYFCASSPGTGVGFQPQHFGDGTRLSIL.

V is TRBV19 and J is TRBJ2-7; 8 bases line up with TRBD1. From germline, CDR1 is LNHDA and CDR2 SQIVND (reference sequence). The CDR3 covers 14 residues. Losses at the gene ends were 4 bases for V and 5 bases for J; bases not matched to a gene: 7. The CDR3 sequence: CASSNRQGNDEQYF. The CDR3 region has the DNA TGTGCCAGTAGTAATCGACAGGGGAACGACGAGCAGTACTTC.